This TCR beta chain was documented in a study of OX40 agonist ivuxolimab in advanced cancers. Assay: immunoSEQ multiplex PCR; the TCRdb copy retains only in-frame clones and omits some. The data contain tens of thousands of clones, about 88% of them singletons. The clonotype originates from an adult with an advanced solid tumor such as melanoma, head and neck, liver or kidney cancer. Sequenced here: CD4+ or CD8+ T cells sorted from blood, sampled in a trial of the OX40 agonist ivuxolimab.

The CDR3 nucleotides are TGCGCCAGCAGCCCCCATCAGGATGGCTACACCTTC. It codes for CASSPHQDGYTF. This chain connects TRBV5-1 to TRBJ1-2, with D hard to call. Trimming shortened V by 4 bases and J by 6 bases, and 10 bases separated the two germline ends. CDR1 SGHRS and CDR2 YFSETQ come from the germline V gene. The CDR3 has 12 amino acids. Supplemented by reference TRBV5-1 and TRBJ1-2, the full variable domain reads KAGVTQTPRYLIKTRGQQVTLSCSPISGHRSVSWYQQTPGQGLQFLFEYFSETQRNKGNFPGRFSGRQFSNSRSEMNVSTLELGDSALYLCASSPHQDGYTFGSGTRLTVV.